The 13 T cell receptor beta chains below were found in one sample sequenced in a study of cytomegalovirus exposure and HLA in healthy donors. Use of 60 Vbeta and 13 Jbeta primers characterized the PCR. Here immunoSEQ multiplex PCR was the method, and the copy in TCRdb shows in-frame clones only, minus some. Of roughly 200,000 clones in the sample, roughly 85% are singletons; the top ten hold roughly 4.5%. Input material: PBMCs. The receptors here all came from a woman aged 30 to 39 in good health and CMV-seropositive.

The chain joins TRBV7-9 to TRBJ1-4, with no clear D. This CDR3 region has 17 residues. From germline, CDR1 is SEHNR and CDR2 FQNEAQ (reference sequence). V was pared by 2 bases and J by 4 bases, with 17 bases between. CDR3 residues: CASSLRSRRGGNEKLFF. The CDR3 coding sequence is TGTGCCAGCAGCTTAAGGTCTCGTCGGGGAGGTAATGAAAAACTGTTTTTT. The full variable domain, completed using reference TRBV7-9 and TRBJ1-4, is DTGVSQNPRHKITKRGQNVTFRCDPISEHNRLYWYRQTLGQGPEFLTYFQNEAQLEKSRLLSDRFSAERPKGSFSTLEIQRTEQGDSAMYLCASSLRSRRGGNEKLFFGSGTQLSVL.

In DNA form, the CDR3 reads TGTGCCAGCAGTTTAAACGGGATCTTTGATACGCAGTATTTT. Residues: CASSLNGIFDTQYF. V usage is TRBV27 and J usage is TRBJ2-3, with D maybe TRBD2 (5 bases). This CDR3 has 14 amino acids. The ends were cut back, 2 bases at V and 6 bases at J, with 12 bases in the middle. CDR1 MNHEY and CDR2 SMNVEV come from the germline V gene (reference sequence).

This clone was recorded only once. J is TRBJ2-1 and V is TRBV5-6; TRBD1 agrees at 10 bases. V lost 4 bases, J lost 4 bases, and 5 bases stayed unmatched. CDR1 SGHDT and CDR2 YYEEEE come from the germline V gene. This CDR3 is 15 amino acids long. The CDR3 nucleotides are TGTGCCAGCAGCCCCCGGGACAGGGGATACAATGAGCAGTTCTTC. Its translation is CASSPRDRGYNEQFF.

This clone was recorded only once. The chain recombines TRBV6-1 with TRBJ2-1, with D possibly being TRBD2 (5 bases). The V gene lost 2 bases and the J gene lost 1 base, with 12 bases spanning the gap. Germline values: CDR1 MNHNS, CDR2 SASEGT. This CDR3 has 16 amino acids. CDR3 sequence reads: CASSERSGGSYNEQFF. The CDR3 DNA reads TGTGCCAGCAGTGAACGGTCCGGAGGATCCTACAATGAGCAGTTCTTC.

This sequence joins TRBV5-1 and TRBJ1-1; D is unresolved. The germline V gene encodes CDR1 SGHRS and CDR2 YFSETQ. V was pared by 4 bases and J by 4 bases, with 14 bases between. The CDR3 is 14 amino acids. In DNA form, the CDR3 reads TGCGCCAGCAGCATGGACGGAGGTGGCACTGAAGCTTTCTTT. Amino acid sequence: CASSMDGGGTEAFF.

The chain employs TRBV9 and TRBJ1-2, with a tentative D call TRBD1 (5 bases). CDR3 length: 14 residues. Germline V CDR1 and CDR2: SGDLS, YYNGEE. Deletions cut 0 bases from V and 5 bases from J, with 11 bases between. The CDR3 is CASSVESGRYGYTF. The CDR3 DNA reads TGTGCCAGCAGCGTAGAATCAGGGAGGTATGGCTACACCTTC.

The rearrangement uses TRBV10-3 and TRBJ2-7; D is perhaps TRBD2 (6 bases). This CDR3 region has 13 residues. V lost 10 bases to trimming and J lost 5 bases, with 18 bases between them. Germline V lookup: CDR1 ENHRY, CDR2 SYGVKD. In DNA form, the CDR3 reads TGTGCCACGGCCGGGACTGGTCTAAACGAGCAGTACTTC. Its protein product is CATAGTGLNEQYF.

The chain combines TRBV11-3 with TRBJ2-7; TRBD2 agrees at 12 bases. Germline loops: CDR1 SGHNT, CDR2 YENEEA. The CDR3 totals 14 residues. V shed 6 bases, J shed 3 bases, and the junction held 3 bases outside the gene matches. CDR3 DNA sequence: TGTGCCAGCAGACTGACTAGCGGGGGCTACGAGCAGTACTTC. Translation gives CASRLTSGGYEQYF.

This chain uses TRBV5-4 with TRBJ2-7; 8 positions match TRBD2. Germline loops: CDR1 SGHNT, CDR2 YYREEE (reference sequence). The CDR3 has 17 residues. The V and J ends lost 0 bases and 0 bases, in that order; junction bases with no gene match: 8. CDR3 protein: CASSLARAGVNSYEQYF. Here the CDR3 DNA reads TGTGCCAGCAGCTTGGCTCGAGCGGGAGTCAACTCCTACGAGCAGTACTTC.

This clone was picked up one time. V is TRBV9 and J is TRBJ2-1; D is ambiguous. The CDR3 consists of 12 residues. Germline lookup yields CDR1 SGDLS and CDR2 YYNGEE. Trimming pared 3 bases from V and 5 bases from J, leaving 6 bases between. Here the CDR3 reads CASSANHNEQFF. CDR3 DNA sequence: TGTGCCAGCAGCGCAAATCACAATGAGCAGTTCTTC.

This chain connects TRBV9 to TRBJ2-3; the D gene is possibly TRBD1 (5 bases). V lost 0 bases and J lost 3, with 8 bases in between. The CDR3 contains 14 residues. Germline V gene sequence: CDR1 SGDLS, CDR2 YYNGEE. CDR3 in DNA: TGTGCCAGCAGCGTAGTAGGGGTAACAGATACGCAGTATTTT. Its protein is CASSVVGVTDTQYF.

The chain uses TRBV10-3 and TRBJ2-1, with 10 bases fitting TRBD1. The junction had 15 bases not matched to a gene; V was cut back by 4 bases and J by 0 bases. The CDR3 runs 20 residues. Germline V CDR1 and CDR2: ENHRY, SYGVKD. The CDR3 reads CAISGYSGTGVANSYNEQFF. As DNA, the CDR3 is TGTGCCATCAGTGGGTATTCCGGGACAGGGGTCGCGAACTCCTACAATGAGCAGTTCTTC.

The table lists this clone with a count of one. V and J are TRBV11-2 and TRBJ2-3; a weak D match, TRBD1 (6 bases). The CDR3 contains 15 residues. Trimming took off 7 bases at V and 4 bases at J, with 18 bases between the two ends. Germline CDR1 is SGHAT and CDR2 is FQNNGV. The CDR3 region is CASTRGFETPDTQYF. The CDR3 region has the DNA TGTGCCAGCACCAGGGGCTTTGAAACCCCAGATACGCAGTATTTT.